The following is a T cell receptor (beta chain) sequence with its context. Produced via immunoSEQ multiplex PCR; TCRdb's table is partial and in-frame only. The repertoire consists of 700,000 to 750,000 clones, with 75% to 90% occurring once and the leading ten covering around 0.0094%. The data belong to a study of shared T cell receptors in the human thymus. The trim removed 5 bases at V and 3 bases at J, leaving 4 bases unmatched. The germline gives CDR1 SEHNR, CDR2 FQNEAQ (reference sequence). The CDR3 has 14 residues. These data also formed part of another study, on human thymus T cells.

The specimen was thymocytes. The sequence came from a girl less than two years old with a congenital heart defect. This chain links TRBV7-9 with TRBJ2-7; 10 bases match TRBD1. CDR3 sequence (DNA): TGTGCCAGCAGCCCCGGGGACAGGGGCTACGAGCAGTACTTC. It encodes CASSPGDRGYEQYF.